This T cell receptor (beta chain) was retrieved from a study of blood T cell repertoires in COVID-19 (TCRdb year 2020). As for the study more broadly: Samples from collaborators originated in the United States, Italy and Spain and spanned both the acute and convalescent phases of COVID-19. The prospective study material was composed of cDNA or gDNA derived from T cells, B-cell-depleted T cells, or PBMCs. The dataset comprised deeply sampled blood TCRbeta repertoires from subjects exposed to, actively infected with, or recovered from COVID-19. A freely available public database, intended as a resource for researchers studying the immune response to SARS-CoV-2, is where the repertoires were released. The samples were drawn from the first 160 participants of the ongoing ImmuneRACE study and from over a thousand subjects provided by 6 global collaborators. The sample metadata nearly always contained a de-identified subject ID, COVID-19 status, age in years and sex. Where available, HLA class I and class II types were obtained from metadata supplied by the sample provider rather than from assay-based typing. Summary of the overall study and its limitations: The amount of clinical and demographic metadata varied by source and participant and was provided uncurated.

About this clone itself: Which antigen it targets is not known. Per-base qualities were not stored, and no clone one base away is much larger.

One collaborating source in Seattle enrolled patients while the patients were actively infected and followed the patients over time throughout the course of disease. Whole blood was collected in K2EDTA tubes by collaborating institutions according to the institutions' own protocols. For TCRbeta analysis, collaborator samples were shipped as frozen whole blood, as isolated PBMCs, or as DNA extracted from either sample type. TCRbeta CDR3 regions were amplified from genomic DNA using the immunoSEQ Assay, a bias-controlled multiplex PCR. The authors' pipeline ran thus. The number of nucleated cells in each sample was estimated from the amplification of reference gene primers within the assay. To quantify the absolute abundance of each unique TCRbeta CDR3 rearrangement, sequence reads were collapsed and filtered. For each sample, productive Simpson clonality was calculated as the square root of Simpson's diversity index over productive rearrangements. The immuneACCESS repertoire file appears here via TCRdb, limited to in-frame rearrangements. These files lack a portion of the clones; in checked studies, under half of the deficit traces to unresolved V genes, and the cause of the others is not known. D and trimming were read from the DNA, whereas the V and J calls and clone size are those reported in that table. For this sample there are about 370,000 clones; over 75% appear just once. The leading ten clones occupy more than 9% of the sample.

The germline V gene (reference sequence) gives CDR1 as SEHNR and CDR2 as FQNEAQ. From the cysteine through the phenylalanine, the CDR3 covers 15 amino acids. Only the CDR3 region is kept as DNA, spanning 45 bases read in frame from base 1. At the junction V is shortened by 1 base and J by 5 bases; bases outside the gene matches: 2. The sample taken for sequencing was peripheral blood. The receptor was isolated from a woman between 25 and 40 years old with COVID-19, enrolled during active disease. The chain was built from TRBV7-9 and TRBJ2-1, and 10 bases in between align with TRBD1. The nucleotides are TGTGCCAGCAGCTTAGTTGGGACAGGGGACAATGAGCAGTTCTTC. Its protein reads: CASSLVGTGDNEQFF.